This TCR beta chain was sequenced for a study of blood T cell repertoires in COVID-19. Study information: From the United States, Italy and Spain came samples of acute and convalescent COVID-19. T cells, B-cell-depleted T cells, or PBMCs provided the cDNA or gDNA that served as material.

The CDR3 is 15 amino acids. The trim removed 4 bases at V and 4 bases at J, leaving 8 bases unmatched. Germline V gene data show CDR1 as SGHNT and CDR2 as YYREEE (reference sequence). Per the authors' pipeline: How many nucleated cells were present was estimated from reference gene primer amplification. Using immunoSEQ multiplex PCR, the repertoire was profiled, and TCRdb retains in-frame clones only, with some absent. From that table come the V and J calls and clone size; the DNA was used to work out D and trimming. The table records approximately 360,000 clones, 90% of them present only once. The TCR comes from a man aged 18-30 years with active or convalescent COVID-19. This chain joins TRBV5-4 and TRBJ2-5; 9 bases match TRBD1. Specimen: peripheral blood. The CDR3 loop reads CASSTDSDRGETQYF. As DNA, the CDR3 is TGTGCCAGCAGCACGGATTCGGACAGGGGAGAGACCCAGTACTTC.